This record concerns one T cell receptor beta chain sequence. The CDR3 covers 16 residues. V was clipped by 0 bases and J by 5 bases; unmatched bases: 6. Germline CDR1 and CDR2: DFQATT and SNEGSKA (reference sequence). This entry belongs to a study of blood T cells in healthy people across ages. A second PCR of roughly 7 to 11 cycles used a sample-barcoded 5' primer and a J-beta primer mix. TCRdb re-called the 5' RACE reads through MiXCR, storing one row per CDR3 protein. The sample consists of some 1,800,000 distinct CDR3 sequences, about two fifths of them appearing once. This receptor was obtained from a human donor in good health. Source material: blood. The rearrangement uses TRBV20-1 and TRBJ2-3; 12 nucleotides match TRBD2. In DNA, the CDR3 is TGCAGTGCTAGAGATCTAGCGGGGGGGCCGAAAGATACGCAGTATTTT. This translates into CSARDLAGGPKDTQYF.